This record concerns one TCR beta chain sequence. Its antigen remains unidentified. The junction departs from germline at one end; a sequencing error may be responsible. The data are from a study of tumor-infiltrating lymphocytes in primary liver carcinoma. Whole-study findings and limits: Blood trailed tumors significantly in top-250-clone fraction (p = 0.039).

The CDR3 is 12 amino acids. The germline CDR1 and CDR2 sequences are SQVTM and ANQGSEA. The source material, about 17-31 mg of unsorted bulk tissue, was used to co-extract RNA and DNA. TCR beta cDNA came from approximately 540 ng total RNA, primed with a constant-region primer. For TCR beta, libraries were produced by three nested multiplex PCR rounds using slightly modified ARM-PCR. Primers for the first two PCR rounds were TRBV1-TRBV30 forward primers and a C-beta reverse primer (about 11 cycles per round). In TCRdb, the multiplex PCR reads were re-called with MiXCR into one record per CDR3 protein. This table holds roughly 91,000 distinct CDR3 sequences, approximately 68% found once.

The chain combines TRBV29-1 with TRBJ2-1, with D hard to call. The material sequenced was liver tumor tissue from sampling region 5. The sample's subset: tumor region T5, tumor centre. The sequence derives from a woman in her fifties or sixties with primary liver carcinoma and hepatitis B virus infection. In DNA, the CDR3 is TGCAGCGTTGAATTTTACACGGGCCATCAGTTGTTC. This sequence encodes CSVEFYTGHQLF.